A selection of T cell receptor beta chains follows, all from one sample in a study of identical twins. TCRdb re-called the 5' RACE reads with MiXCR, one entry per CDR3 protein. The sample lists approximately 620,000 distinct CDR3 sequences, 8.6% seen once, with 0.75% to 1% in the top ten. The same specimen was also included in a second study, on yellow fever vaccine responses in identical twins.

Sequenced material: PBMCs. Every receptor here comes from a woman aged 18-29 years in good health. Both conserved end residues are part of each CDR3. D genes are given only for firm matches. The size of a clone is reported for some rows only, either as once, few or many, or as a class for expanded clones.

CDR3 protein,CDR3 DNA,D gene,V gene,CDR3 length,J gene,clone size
CASSQDLEAGGNEQFF,TGCGCCAGCAGCCAAGATCTCGAAGCGGGAGGGAATGAGCAGTTCTTC,TRBD2,TRBV4-3,16,TRBJ2-1,many
CASSVEVWKTGELFF,TGTGCCAGCAGCGTAGAGGTGTGGAAGACCGGGGAGCTGTTTTTT,-,TRBV9,15,TRBJ2-2,-
CASSSGTSPLHF,TGTGCCAGCAGCTCCGGGACTTCACCCCTCCACTTT,-,TRBV7-9,12,TRBJ1-6,few
CSAGGAYYEQYF,TGCAGCGCGGGGGGGGCCTACTACGAGCAGTACTTC,TRBD2,TRBV29-1,12,TRBJ2-7,few
CASSVFREYEQYF,TGCGCCAGCAGCGTGTTCAGGGAGTACGAGCAGTACTTC,-,TRBV5-1,13,TRBJ2-7,-
CASSGNDRGGSYEQYF,TGTGCCAGCAGCGGTAACGACAGGGGAGGATCCTACGAGCAGTACTTC,TRBD1,TRBV7-2,16,TRBJ2-7,few
CATSDLPRDRERNGELFF,TGTGCCACCAGTGATTTGCCCCGGGACAGGGAAAGGAACGGGGAGCTGTTTTTT,TRBD1,TRBV24-1,18,TRBJ2-2,-
CSVEDFPGLDTDTQYF,TGCAGCGTTGAAGATTTCCCGGGACTAGACACAGATACGCAGTATTTT,TRBD2,TRBV29-1,16,TRBJ2-3,few
CATSGWGTDTQYF,TGTGCCACCAGTGGTTGGGGCACAGATACGCAGTATTTT,-,TRBV24-1,13,TRBJ2-3,many
CASSFASGEQYF,TGTGCCAGCAGCTTTGCTTCCGGCGAGCAGTACTTC,-,TRBV7-9,12,TRBJ2-7,many
CASSLALRTSGSHPSSYNEQFF,TGTGCCAGCAGCTTAGCGCTCCGGACTAGCGGGAGCCACCCGAGCTCCTACAATGAGCAGTTCTTC,TRBD2,TRBV7-6,22,TRBJ2-1,-
CASSRSYTDTQYF,TGTGCCAGCAGCCGGAGCTACACAGATACGCAGTATTTT,-,TRBV14,13,TRBJ2-3,few
CASSLRDSYYEQYF,TGTGCCAGCAGTCTTAGGGACTCCTACTACGAGCAGTACTTC,-,TRBV12-3/TRBV12-4,14,TRBJ2-7,few
CASSFWREEQYF,TGTGCCAGCAGTTTCTGGCGGGAGGAGCAGTACTTC,TRBD2,TRBV12-3/TRBV12-4,12,TRBJ2-7,-
CASSPERSYEQYF,TGTGCCAGCAGCCCCGAGCGCTCCTACGAGCAGTACTTC,-,TRBV13,13,TRBJ2-7,-
CASSLVPGPSEQYF,TGTGCCAGCAGCTTAGTACCGGGTCCTAGCGAGCAGTACTTC,-,TRBV11-2,14,TRBJ2-7,few
CASSPWTSGTTEQYF,TGTGCCAGCAGCCCTTGGACTAGCGGGACCACCGAGCAGTACTTC,TRBD2,TRBV7-2,15,TRBJ2-7,few
CASSFGSRSYTF,TGTGCCAGCAGCTTTGGGTCTAGGAGCTACACCTTC,-,TRBV5-8,12,TRBJ1-2,-
CASSHGTVNTGELFF,TGTGCCAGCAGCCACGGGACAGTCAACACCGGGGAGCTGTTTTTT,TRBD1,TRBV11-2,15,TRBJ2-2,few
CASSFRQGMADTQYF,TGTGCCAGCAGCTTCCGACAGGGAATGGCAGATACGCAGTATTTT,TRBD1,TRBV5-4,15,TRBJ2-3,many
CASSTQSGVNQPQHF,TGTGCCAGCAGTACTCAGTCGGGGGTCAATCAGCCCCAGCATTTT,-,TRBV2,15,TRBJ1-5,few
CAITGGLEETQYF,TGTGCCATCACGGGGGGTTTGGAAGAGACCCAGTACTTC,TRBD2,TRBV10-3,13,TRBJ2-5,-
CASSYTTGTGGSKLFF,TGTGCCAGCAGTTATACAACCGGGACAGGGGGCTCAAAACTGTTTTTT,TRBD1,TRBV7-8,16,TRBJ1-4,few
CASSPAGIFSYNEQFF,TGTGCCAGCAGTCCAGCGGGTATTTTCTCCTACAATGAGCAGTTCTTC,-,TRBV7-9,16,TRBJ2-1,-
CASGLRGQTQYF,TGTGCTAGTGGTTTGCGCGGCCAGACCCAGTACTTC,-,TRBV12-5,12,TRBJ2-5,many
CASSQDPGWASGELFF,TGCGCCAGCAGCCAAGATCCAGGGTGGGCCTCCGGGGAGCTGTTTTTT,-,TRBV4-1,16,TRBJ2-2,-
CAIRGEGVKAYNEQFF,TGTGCCATCAGGGGAGAAGGAGTTAAGGCCTACAATGAGCAGTTCTTC,-,TRBV10-3,16,TRBJ2-1,-
CASSFRFPRSNSPLHF,TGCGCCAGCAGCTTTCGTTTCCCGAGGAGCAATTCACCCCTCCACTTT,-,TRBV4-1,16,TRBJ1-6,-
CASSQASGTANYGYTF,TGCGCCAGCAGCCAGGCCTCCGGGACAGCTAACTATGGCTACACCTTC,TRBD1,TRBV4-3,16,TRBJ1-2,many
CASSKGAGELFF,TGCGCCAGCAGCAAGGGGGCCGGGGAGCTGTTTTTT,-,TRBV5-1,12,TRBJ2-2,few
CSARAGSGGVEQYF,TGCAGTGCTAGGGCGGGCAGCGGGGGGGTTGAGCAGTATTTT,TRBD2,TRBV20-1,14,TRBJ2-3,-
CASSTFRGGSYEQYF,TGTGCCAGCAGCACTTTCAGGGGGGGGTCCTACGAGCAGTACTTC,-,TRBV7-2,15,TRBJ2-7,many
CASRQREKSVEQYF,TGTGCCAGCAGGCAGCGGGAGAAATCGGTCGAGCAGTACTTC,TRBD2,TRBV12-3/TRBV12-4,14,TRBJ2-7,many
CASSQEKGWYNSPLHF,TGCGCCAGCAGCCAAGAGAAGGGATGGTATAATTCACCCCTCCACTTT,-,TRBV4-1,16,TRBJ1-6,many
CASSFSGFGETQYF,TGTGCCAGCAGCTTTTCGGGGTTTGGAGAGACCCAGTACTTC,-,TRBV7-9,14,TRBJ2-5,few
CASSFGGQETQYF,TGTGCCAGCAGCTTCGGCGGCCAAGAGACCCAGTACTTC,-,TRBV7-2,13,TRBJ2-5,many
CASSSFGTSLNTGELFF,TGTGCCAGCAGTAGCTTCGGGACTAGCCTGAACACCGGGGAGCTGTTTTTT,TRBD2,TRBV5-6,17,TRBJ2-2,few
CASSLSLRLAGRPTSTDTQYF,TGTGCCAGCAGTTTATCCCTTCGACTAGCGGGTCGACCTACTAGCACAGATACGCAGTATTTT,TRBD2,TRBV27,21,TRBJ2-3,few
CASSHNSGMNYNEQFF,TGTGCCAGCAGCCACAACTCGGGTATGAACTACAATGAGCAGTTCTTC,-,TRBV28,16,TRBJ2-1,-
CASSQDFSGGGLETQYF,TGTGCCAGCAGCCAAGATTTCAGCGGGGGGGGCCTCGAGACCCAGTACTTC,TRBD2,TRBV3-1,17,TRBJ2-5,-
CASSFLQGDTGELFF,TGTGCCAGCAGCTTTCTCCAGGGAGATACCGGGGAGCTGTTTTTT,-,TRBV7-9,15,TRBJ2-2,-
CASSSELGMGVEQYF,TGCGCCAGCAGCTCCGAATTAGGGATGGGAGTCGAGCAGTACTTC,-,TRBV5-1,15,TRBJ2-7,few
CASSLPGQYNSPLHF,TGTGCCAGCAGCTTACCGGGACAGTATAATTCACCCCTCCACTTT,TRBD1,TRBV11-2,15,TRBJ1-6,few
CASSLGVWNYEQYF,TGTGCCAGCAGTTTAGGCGTTTGGAACTACGAGCAGTACTTC,-,TRBV28,14,TRBJ2-7,many
CASSRTGRSQETQYF,TGCGCCAGCAGCCGTACCGGGCGGAGCCAAGAGACCCAGTACTTC,-,TRBV5-1,15,TRBJ2-5,-
CASSQGTGDATNEKLFF,TGTGCCAGCAGCCAAGGAACAGGGGATGCAACTAATGAAAAACTGTTTTTT,TRBD1,TRBV14,17,TRBJ1-4,few
CATQLRGVVGELFF,TGTGCCACCCAACTCCGGGGAGTAGTCGGGGAGCTGTTTTTT,-,TRBV24-1,14,TRBJ2-2,few
CASSLASIAGAKADTQYF,TGTGCCAGCAGCTTAGCCTCTATAGCGGGAGCCAAAGCAGATACGCAGTATTTT,TRBD2,TRBV11-1,18,TRBJ2-3,few
CSVEDMGEDTGELFF,TGCAGCGTTGAAGATATGGGGGAAGACACCGGGGAGCTGTTTTTT,-,TRBV29-1,15,TRBJ2-2,-
CASSAGDVTSYEQYF,TGTGCCAGCAGTGCAGGGGATGTGACCTCCTACGAGCAGTACTTC,-,TRBV9,15,TRBJ2-7,few
CASSLGASGDYNEQFF,TGTGCCAGCAGCTTAGGAGCTAGCGGGGATTACAATGAGCAGTTCTTC,TRBD2,TRBV7-6,16,TRBJ2-1,few
CASSMFSGSATGELFF,TGTGCCAGTAGTATGTTTAGCGGGAGTGCCACCGGGGAGCTGTTTTTT,TRBD2,TRBV19,16,TRBJ2-2,few
CASSDIPGNTEAFF,TGTGCCAGCAGTGACATTCCAGGGAACACTGAAGCTTTCTTT,-,TRBV6-1,14,TRBJ1-1,few